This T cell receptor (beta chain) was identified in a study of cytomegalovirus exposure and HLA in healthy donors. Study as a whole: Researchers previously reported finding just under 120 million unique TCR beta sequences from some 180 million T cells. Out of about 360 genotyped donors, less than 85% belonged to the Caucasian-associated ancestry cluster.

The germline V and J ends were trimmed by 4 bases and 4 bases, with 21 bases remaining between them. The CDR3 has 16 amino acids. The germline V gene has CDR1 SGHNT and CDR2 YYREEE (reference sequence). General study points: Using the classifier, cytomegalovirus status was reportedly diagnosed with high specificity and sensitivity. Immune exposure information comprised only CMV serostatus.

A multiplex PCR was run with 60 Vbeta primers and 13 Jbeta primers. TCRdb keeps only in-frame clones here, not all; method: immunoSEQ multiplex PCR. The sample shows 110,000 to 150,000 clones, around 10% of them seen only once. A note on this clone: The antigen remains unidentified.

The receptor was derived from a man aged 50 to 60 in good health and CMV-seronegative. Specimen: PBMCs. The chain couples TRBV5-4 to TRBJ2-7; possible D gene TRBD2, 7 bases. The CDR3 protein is CASSGKGGEGTYEQYF. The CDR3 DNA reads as TGTGCCAGCAGCGGAAAAGGGGGGGAGGGAACTTACGAGCAGTACTTC. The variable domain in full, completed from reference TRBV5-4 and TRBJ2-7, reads ETGVTQSPTHLIKTRGQQVTLRCSSQSGHNTVSWYQQALGQGPQFIFQYYREEENGRGNFPPRFSGLQFPNYSSELNVNALELDDSALYLCASSGKGGEGTYEQYFGPGTRLTVT.